This T cell receptor beta chain was obtained from a study of blood T cell repertoires in COVID-19. Looking at the study overall: Sample material is recorded as cDNA or gDNA derived from T cells, B-cell-depleted T cells, or PBMCs.

Repertoires were generated with immunoSEQ multiplex PCR, while TCRdb's copy carries only in-frame clones and drops some. The repertoire holds 330,000 or so clones, with 80% to 90% as singletons. Those enrolled, adults aged roughly 18 to 100 years, came from about 24 US areas. Recovery among Cohort 3 donors was established by two negative PCRs, clearance, or symptom resolution. CDR1 is LNHDA and CDR2 is SQIVND in the germline V gene (reference sequence). After removal of 3 bases from V and 1 base from J, the junction contained 11 bases not matched to a gene. CDR3 size: 17 residues. The sequence came from a man younger than 45 who had recovered from COVID-19. This chain links TRBV19 with TRBJ1-1, with 7 bases aligning to TRBD1. Specimen: PBMCs or T cells enriched from blood (not recorded which). Here the CDR3 reads CASSILHRGNKNTEAFF. CDR3 DNA sequence: TGTGCCAGTAGTATTTTGCACAGGGGCAACAAGAACACTGAAGCTTTCTTT.